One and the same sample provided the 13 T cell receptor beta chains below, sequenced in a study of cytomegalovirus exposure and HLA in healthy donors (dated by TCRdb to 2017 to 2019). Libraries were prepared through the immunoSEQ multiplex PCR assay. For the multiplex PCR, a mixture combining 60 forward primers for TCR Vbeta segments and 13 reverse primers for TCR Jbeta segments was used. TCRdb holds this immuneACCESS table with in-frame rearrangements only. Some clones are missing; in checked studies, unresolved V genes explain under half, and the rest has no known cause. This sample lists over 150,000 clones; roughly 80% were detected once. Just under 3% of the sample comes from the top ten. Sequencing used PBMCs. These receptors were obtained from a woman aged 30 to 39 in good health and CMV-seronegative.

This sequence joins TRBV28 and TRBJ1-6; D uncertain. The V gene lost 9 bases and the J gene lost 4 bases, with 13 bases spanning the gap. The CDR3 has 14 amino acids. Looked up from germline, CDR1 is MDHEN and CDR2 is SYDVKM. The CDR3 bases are TGTGCCAGTCGAGACATTTTTTATAATTCACCCCTCCACTTT. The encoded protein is CASRDIFYNSPLHF.

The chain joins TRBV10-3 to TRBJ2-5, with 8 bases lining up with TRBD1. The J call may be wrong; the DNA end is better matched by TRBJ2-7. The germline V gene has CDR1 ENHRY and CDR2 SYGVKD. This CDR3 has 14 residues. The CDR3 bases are TGTGCCATCAGTGCCCCGGACAGGGACTACGAGCAGTACTTC. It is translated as CAISAPDRDYEQYF.

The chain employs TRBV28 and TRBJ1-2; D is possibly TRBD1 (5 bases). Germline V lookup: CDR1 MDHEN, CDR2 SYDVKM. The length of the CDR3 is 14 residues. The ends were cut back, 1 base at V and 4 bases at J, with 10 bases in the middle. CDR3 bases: TGTGCCAGCAGTTTATCAGGGCGCGGCTATGGCTACACCTTC. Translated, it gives CASSLSGRGYGYTF.

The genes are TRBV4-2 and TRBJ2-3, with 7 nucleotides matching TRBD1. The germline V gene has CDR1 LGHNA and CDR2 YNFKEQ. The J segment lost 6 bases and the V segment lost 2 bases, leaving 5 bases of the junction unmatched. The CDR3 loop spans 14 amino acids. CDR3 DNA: TGTGCCAGCAGCCAAAAAGGGGGCGAGGATACGCAGTATTTT. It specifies CASSQKGGEDTQYF.

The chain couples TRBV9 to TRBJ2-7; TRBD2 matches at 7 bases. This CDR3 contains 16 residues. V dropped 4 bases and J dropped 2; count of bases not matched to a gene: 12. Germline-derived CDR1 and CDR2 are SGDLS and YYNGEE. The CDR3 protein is CASSPSEAGWAYEQYF. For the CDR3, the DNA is TGTGCCAGCAGCCCCTCAGAAGCGGGGTGGGCCTACGAGCAGTACTTC.

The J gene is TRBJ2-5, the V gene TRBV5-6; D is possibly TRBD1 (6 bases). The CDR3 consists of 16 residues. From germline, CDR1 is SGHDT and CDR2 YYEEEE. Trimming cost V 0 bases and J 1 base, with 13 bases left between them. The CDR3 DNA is TGTGCCAGCAGCTTGGTAGGGGGTATGGGCCAAGAGACCCAGTACTTC. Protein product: CASSLVGGMGQETQYF.

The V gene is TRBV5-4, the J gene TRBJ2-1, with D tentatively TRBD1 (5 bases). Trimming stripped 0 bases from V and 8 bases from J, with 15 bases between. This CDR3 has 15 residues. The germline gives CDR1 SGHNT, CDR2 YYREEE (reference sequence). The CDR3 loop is CASSLALRVGDEQFF. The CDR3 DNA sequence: TGTGCCAGCAGCTTGGCCCTTAGGGTAGGGGATGAGCAGTTCTTC.

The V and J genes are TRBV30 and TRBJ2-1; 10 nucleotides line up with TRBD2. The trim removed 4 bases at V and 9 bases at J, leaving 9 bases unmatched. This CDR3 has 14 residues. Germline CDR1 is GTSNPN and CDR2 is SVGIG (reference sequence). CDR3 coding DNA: TGTGCCTGGACCAAAGCGGGAGGGCCTGGTGAGCAGTTCTTC. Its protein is CAWTKAGGPGEQFF.

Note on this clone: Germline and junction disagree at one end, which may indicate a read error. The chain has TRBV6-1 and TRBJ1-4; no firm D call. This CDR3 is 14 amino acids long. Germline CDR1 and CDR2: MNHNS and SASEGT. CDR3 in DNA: TGTGCCAGCAGAGTACACAGTGTTGGTGAAAAACTGCTTTTT. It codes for CASRVHSVGEKLLF.

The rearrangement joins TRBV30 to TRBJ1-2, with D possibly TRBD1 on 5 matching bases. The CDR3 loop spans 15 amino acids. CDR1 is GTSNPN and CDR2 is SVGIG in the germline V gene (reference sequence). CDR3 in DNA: TGTGCTCGGAATGGCAGGGCGGCCGATAACTATGGCTACACCTTC. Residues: CARNGRAADNYGYTF.

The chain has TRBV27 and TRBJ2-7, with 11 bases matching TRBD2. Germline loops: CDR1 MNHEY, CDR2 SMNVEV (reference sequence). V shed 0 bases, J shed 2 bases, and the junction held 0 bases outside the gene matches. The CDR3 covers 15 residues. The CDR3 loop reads CASSLSSGRAYEQYF. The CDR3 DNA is TGTGCCAGCAGTTTATCTAGCGGGAGGGCCTACGAGCAGTACTTC.

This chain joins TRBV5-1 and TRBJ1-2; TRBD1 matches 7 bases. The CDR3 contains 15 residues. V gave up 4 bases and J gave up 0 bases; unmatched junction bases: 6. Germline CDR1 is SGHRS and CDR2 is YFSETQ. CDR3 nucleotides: TGCGCCAGCAGCGTGGGACAGCCTACTAACTATGGCTACACCTTC. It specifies CASSVGQPTNYGYTF.

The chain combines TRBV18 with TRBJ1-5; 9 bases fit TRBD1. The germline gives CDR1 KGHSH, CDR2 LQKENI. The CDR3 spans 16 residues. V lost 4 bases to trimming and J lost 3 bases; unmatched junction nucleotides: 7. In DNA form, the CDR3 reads TGTGCCAGCTCACAGTCGACAGGGGGGGACAATCAGCCCCAGCATTTT. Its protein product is CASSQSTGGDNQPQHF.